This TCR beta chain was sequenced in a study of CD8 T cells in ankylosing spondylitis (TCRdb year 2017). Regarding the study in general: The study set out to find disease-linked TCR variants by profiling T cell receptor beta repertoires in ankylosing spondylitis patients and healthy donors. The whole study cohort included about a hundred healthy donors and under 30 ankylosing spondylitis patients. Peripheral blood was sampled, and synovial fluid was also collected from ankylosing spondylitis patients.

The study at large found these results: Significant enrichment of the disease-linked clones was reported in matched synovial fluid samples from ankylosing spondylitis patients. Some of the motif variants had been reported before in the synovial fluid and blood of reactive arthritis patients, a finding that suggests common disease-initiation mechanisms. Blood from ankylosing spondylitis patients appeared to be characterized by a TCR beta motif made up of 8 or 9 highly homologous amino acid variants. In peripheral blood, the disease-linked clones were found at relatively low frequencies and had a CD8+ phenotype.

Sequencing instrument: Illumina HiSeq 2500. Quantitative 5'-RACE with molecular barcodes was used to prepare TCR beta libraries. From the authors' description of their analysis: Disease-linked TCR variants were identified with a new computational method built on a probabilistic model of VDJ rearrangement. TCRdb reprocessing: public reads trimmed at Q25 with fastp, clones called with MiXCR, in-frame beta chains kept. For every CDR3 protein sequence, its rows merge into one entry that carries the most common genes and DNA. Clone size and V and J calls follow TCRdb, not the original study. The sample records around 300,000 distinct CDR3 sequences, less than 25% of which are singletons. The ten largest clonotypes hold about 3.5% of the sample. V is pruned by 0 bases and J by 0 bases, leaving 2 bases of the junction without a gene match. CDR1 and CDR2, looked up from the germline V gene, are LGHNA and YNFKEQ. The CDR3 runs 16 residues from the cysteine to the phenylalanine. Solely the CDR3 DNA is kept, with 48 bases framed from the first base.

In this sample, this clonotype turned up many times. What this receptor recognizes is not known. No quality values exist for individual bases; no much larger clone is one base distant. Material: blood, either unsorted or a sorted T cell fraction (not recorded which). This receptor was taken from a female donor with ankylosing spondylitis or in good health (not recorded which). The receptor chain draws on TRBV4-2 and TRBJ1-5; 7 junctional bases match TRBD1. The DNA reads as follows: TGTGCCAGCAGCCAAGAAGGGGGCCATAGCAATCAGCCCCAGCATTTT. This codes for CASSQEGGHSNQPQHF.